The rows below give T cell receptor beta chains drawn from one sample of a study of T cell repertoires in cytomegalovirus infection. TCRdb re-called the reads through MiXCR, storing one row per CDR3 protein. The table includes around 750,000 distinct CDR3 sequences, 32% detected once. These receptors have no known antigen. The material sequenced was cultured CD8+ T cells from PBMCs, taken from culture after CMV antigen stimulation. These receptors were taken from a human donor in good health (CMV status not recorded). Some clones in this sample may be carry-over from other donors' samples. CDR3s include the opening cysteine and the closing phenylalanine or tryptophan. Each record gives: clone size, V gene, D gene, J gene, CDR3 DNA, CDR3 protein. A D gene is named only where the DNA matches it firmly. Where a row states a size, it is once, few, many or the class of an expanded clone; other rows omit it.

>.|TRBV4-3|.|TRBJ2-4
TGCGCCAGCAGCTCGGCGCGGGGGCGGGGTGACATTCAGTACTTC
CASSSARGRGDIQYF
>.|TRBV27|.|TRBJ1-2
TGTGCCAGCAGTTCCAACTTGCGGGGTGGCTACACCTTC
CASSSNLRGGYTF
>.|TRBV6-6|.|TRBJ1-4
TGTGCCAGCAGTTACGGGGATGTTAATGAAAAACTGTTTTTT
CASSYGDVNEKLFF
>.|TRBV6-6|TRBD1|TRBJ1-2
TGTGCCAGCAGTTACCTCACAGGGGGCGACTATGGCTACACCTTC
CASSYLTGGDYGYTF
>.|TRBV6-5|TRBD1|TRBJ1-6
TGTGCCAGCAGTTGGACAGGGGATGGTTCACCCCTCCACTTT
CASSWTGDGSPLHF
>few|TRBV10-3|TRBD1|TRBJ2-1
TGTGCCATCAGTGTCTCTGAGGGGACAGGGGGGAATGAGCAGTTCTTC
CAISVSEGTGGNEQFF
>few|TRBV4-1|.|TRBJ2-7
TGCGCCAGCAGCCAAGGCCGGGACAACTCCTACGAGCAGTACTTC
CASSQGRDNSYEQYF
>many|TRBV4-1|TRBD1|TRBJ1-2
TGCGCCAGCAGCCAAGAACCTCAGGGGGGCTATGGCTACACCTTC
CASSQEPQGGYGYTF
>many|TRBV7-3|TRBD2|TRBJ2-1
TGTGCCAGCAGCTTAAAGCTGGCGGGGGTATACAATGAGCAGTTCTTC
CASSLKLAGVYNEQFF
>.|TRBV11-2|.|TRBJ2-5
TGTGTCAGCAGCCCCCAAGACCCGAGGGTAGAGACCCAGTACTTC
CVSSPQDPRVETQYF
>many|TRBV7-6|.|TRBJ1-1
TGTGCCAGCAGCCCGGGTCCGGGCCTGAACACTGAAGCTTTCTTT
CASSPGPGLNTEAFF
>few|TRBV10-3|.|TRBJ1-5
TGTGCCATCAGTGAGTTCTTGGGGGTCGGTAGCAATCAGCCCCAGCATTTT
CAISEFLGVGSNQPQHF
>.|TRBV6-5|.|TRBJ2-1
TGTGCCAGCAGTTACGCTCCGATGGATGAGCAGTTCTTC
CASSYAPMDEQFF
>.|TRBV19|.|TRBJ1-5
TGTGCCAGTAGGGTGGGGGGCCAGCCCCAGCATTTT
CASRVGGQPQHF
>.|TRBV7-2|TRBD2|TRBJ2-1
TGTGCCAGCGTCCTGACTAGCGGGGCCCACAATGAGCAGTTCTTC
CASVLTSGAHNEQFF
>many|TRBV7-8|.|TRBJ2-1
TGTGCCAGCAGCTTAGGTAGGGCAAATGAGCAGTTCTTC
CASSLGRANEQFF
>many|TRBV7-2|.|TRBJ1-1
TGTGCCAGCAGCTTAGCCCGGCAGGGAATCACTGAAGCTTTCTTT
CASSLARQGITEAFF
>.|TRBV27|.|TRBJ1-2
TGTGCCAGCAGTTTATTCCCCTCGACTGAAAACTATGGCTACACCTTC
CASSLFPSTENYGYTF
>many|TRBV7-3|.|TRBJ2-1
TGTGCCAGCAGCTCTACCGAACAGGGCTACAATGAGCAGTTCTTC
CASSSTEQGYNEQFF
>many|TRBV7-9|.|TRBJ2-1
TGTGCCAGCCCTCGTCTAGGCCAGGGGAATGAGCAGTTCTTC
CASPRLGQGNEQFF
>few|TRBV6-5|.|TRBJ2-7
TGTGCCAGCAGTTACCTGATTTCGGACATCTACGAGCAGTACTTC
CASSYLISDIYEQYF
>once|TRBV27|TRBD1|TRBJ2-2
TGTGCCAGCTACTACTCGGACAGGGCGAACACCGGGGAGCTGTTTTTT
CASYYSDRANTGELFF
>few|TRBV7-6|.|TRBJ2-7
TGTGCCAGCAGCAAAGGGACTTTCTACGAGCAGTACTTC
CASSKGTFYEQYF
>few|TRBV10-3|.|TRBJ2-5
TGTGCCATCAGCGAGTCCCGGGAGACCCAGTACTTC
CAISESRETQYF
>.|TRBV6-2/TRBV6-3|.|TRBJ2-3
TGTGCCAGCAGAAGCCTCCGGGACAAAGACACAGATACGCAGTATTTT
CASRSLRDKDTDTQYF
>.|TRBV27|.|TRBJ1-5
TGTGCCAGCGCAGATTATAGCAATCAGCCCCAGCATTTT
CASADYSNQPQHF